This record looks at one TCR beta chain sequence and its context. Which antigen it targets is not known. The sample holds no much larger clone one base away, and base qualities are not on file. Library prep was done by the immunoSEQ multiplex PCR assay. For the multiplex PCR, a mixture combining 60 forward primers for TCR Vbeta segments and 13 reverse primers for TCR Jbeta segments was used. The CDR3 region of rearranged TCR beta genes was amplified from genomic DNA by a multiplex PCR assay. The Illumina HiSeq System was used to sequence the amplified TCR beta libraries as 87-base-pair reads. The published analysis was carried out like this. Across the roughly 600 repertoires, a later analysis counted tens of millions of unique TCR beta chains, 9 million to 14 million of which were shared by at least two donors. Raw reads were error-corrected and collapsed into unique sequences by a nearest-neighbor algorithm in which closely related sequences were merged to remove PCR and sequencing errors. CDR3 sequences were aligned to IMGT reference sequences to assign V, D and J gene segments. For a sequence to be retained, at least a six-nucleotide match to both a V gene segment and a J gene segment was required. A rearrangement counted as productive if the CDR3 had no stop codons and remained in frame with V and J, and every other rearrangement counted as non-productive. Following IMGT convention, CDR3 was defined as the stretch from the second conserved V-encoded cysteine up to the conserved J-encoded phenylalanine. The earlier analysis of about 570 of the donors excluded any sequence lacking an unambiguous match to a single V gene segment. An earlier analysis of fewer than 750 of the donors classified V segments as functional when productive rearrangements were above 56.7% and as segregating when the standard deviation between donors was above 5%. A statistical classification framework was built to diagnose cytomegalovirus status from the catalog of TCR beta chain sequences. In a later analysis, TCR nucleotide sequences were compared against IMGT/GENE-DB human TR gene sequences so that V and J genes could be assigned. A later analysis assigned CDR3 sequences and most-parsimonious VDJ recombination scenarios with the TCRdist pipeline. In a later analysis, each TCR beta chain was defined by its CDR3 amino acid sequence together with its V-gene family, and reads lacking a unique V-gene family were excluded. A later analysis removed 592 highly shared, low-generation-probability nucleotide sequences to deal with suspected cross-contamination and a sequencing artifact. In a later analysis, a clonal expansion index for each public chain was calculated from normalized within-repertoire ranks of inferred template counts. A later analysis computed generation probabilities with a VDJ recombination model fitted to out-of-frame rearrangements, and checked the results against IGoR. In a later analysis, TCR-TCR, TCR-HLA and TCR-CMV co-occurrence was scored with hypergeometric tests, and a repertoire-size bias correction was applied to TCR pairs. False discovery rates were estimated in a later analysis by permuting HLA or CMV assignments 20 times. In a later analysis, co-occurring TCRs were grouped using DBSCAN, and TCRdist sequence similarity was added for clustering within HLA-allele-positive subsets. Repertoires with fewer than 30,000 or more than 120,000 public chains were left out of co-occurrence clustering, as were five repertoires with anomalous nucleotide sharing. Imported from immuneACCESS, the table was reduced by TCRdb to in-frame sequences with V and J called. These copies leave out some clones; in studies compared against another copy, an unresolved V gene accounts for under half, and the cause of the remainder is not known. V and J calls and clone size come straight from that table; D and trimming were deduced from the DNA. The sample table shows 150,000 to 200,000 clones, and around three quarters are seen once. Under 2.5% of the sample rests with the top ten.

V is cut back by 2 bases and J by 6 bases, with 10 bases in the junction unmatched. From the cysteine up to the phenylalanine, the CDR3 has a length of 16 residues. Of all the DNA, just the CDR3 is kept, 48 bases in frame from base 1. The germline V gene encodes CDR1 SGHKS and CDR2 YYEKEE (reference sequence). These data come from a study of cytomegalovirus exposure and HLA in healthy donors (dated by TCRdb to 2015 to 2018). With regard to the full study: An earlier analysis of several hundred of the donors reported roughly 300 Gb of sequence data and some 120 million unique TCR beta sequences from roughly 180 million T cells. An early release that covered around 590 HLA-typed donors contained about 300 gigabases of sequencing data and 85 million to 100 million unique TCR sequences. Of the approximately 400 genotyped donors, 65% to 90% were placed in the genetic ancestry cluster associated with self-reported Caucasian donors. The study was designed to test whether signatures of past pathogen exposure could be identified by cataloging public T cell receptors. The T cell repertoires of about 700 subjects were profiled by immunosequencing and related to cytomegalovirus serostatus. In addition to the first cohort of 666 subjects, a separate validation cohort of 130 or so different subjects was used. To predict cytomegalovirus infection status, the study combined high-throughput TCR immunosequencing, statistical association of individual TCRs with disease status, and machine learning. A later analysis re-analyzed previously published TCR beta repertoires from roughly 690 donors and added high-resolution HLA genotyping to study TCR occurrence patterns. The later analysis used no new phenotypic data to find candidate immune exposures, relying instead on TCR beta sequences and their occurrence across donors. An earlier analysis of 587 of the donors used high-throughput TCR beta sequencing to judge whether each TCR beta V gene segment behaved as functional or pseudogenic. Donor age, sex, ethnicity and CMV serostatus were collected together with the repertoire data. Genome-wide SNP genotypes for about three fifths of the roughly 670 donors were used in a later genetic analysis, which treated that subset as a discovery cohort. Every repertoire in the discovery cohort had been generated on one and the same sequencing platform. Both class I and class II loci were covered by HLA typing, at four-digit resolution. Typing coverage varied by locus: about 620-630 donors for A, B, C, DRB1 and DQB1; 522 for DQA1; approximately 570 for DPA1; roughly 450 for DPB1. Roughly five DR-DQ haplotypes were treated as single units for association and clustering because of strong linkage in the cohort. On average, about 240,000 unique TCR beta nucleotide sequences were sequenced per donor among more than 350 genotyped donors of the cohort, with roughly 18% of those sequences being non-productive. The full study reports these points: According to a later genetic analysis, donors in an Asian-associated ancestry cluster had fewer N-insertions in productive TCRs than the approximately 670-donor mean. V-gene and J-gene trimming of TCR beta chains was associated with a missense DCLRE1C variant in a later genetic analysis, and the association was replicated in an independent cohort. Broadly in line with IMGT annotations, most TCR beta V segments showed up in productive rearrangements about 87% or about 30% of the time in an earlier analysis of several hundred of the donors. Linkage disequilibrium might explain the correlated functional status among segregating V segments, but an unknown experimental factor could not be ruled out. Because counts were too low, some 16 rarely observed V segments, including chromosome 9 orphons, were excluded from the earlier analysis of under 650 of the donors. It was suggested by the authors that the approach could potentially be generalized to other disease states and immunological phenotypes. CMV serostatus was the only immune exposure information available for the cohort. Cytomegalovirus status was reported to be diagnosed by the classifier with high specificity and sensitivity in both the original and validation cohorts. The study listed approximately 150 TCR beta chains as associated with cytomegalovirus. In a later analysis, several top co-occurrence clusters were reported to appear linked to parvovirus B19, influenza, CMV and Epstein-Barr virus. This cohort had only TCR beta chains sequenced, and the lack of alpha or paired-chain data limited which features could be detected. In a later analysis, HLA-associated TCR beta chains showed more clonal expansion and lower generation probabilities than non-associated chains that were equally common. A cluster of highly shared sequence variants was judged likely to be a technical artifact of the sequencing pipeline. While some public TCRs were present in many individuals, most TCR sequences turned up only very rarely across donors. A further reported finding was that TCR beta sequences accurately predicted the HLA-A and HLA-B alleles for most subjects in the first cohort. A later analysis found that most CMV-associated TCR beta chains appeared HLA-restricted, with HLA associations seemingly driven largely by CMV exposure. In a later analysis, TCR association rates were found to vary across HLA loci, with the most associated TCRs seen for DRB1 alleles and the fewest for HLA-C alleles. Specific HLA alleles were associated with 15,000 to 20,000 TCR beta sequences at a false discovery rate of 0.05 in a later analysis. Some IMGT-functional V segments, including TRBV6-2 and TRBV6-3, could not be distinguished by the 87-base-pair reads and were therefore excluded. Roughly uniform sequencing depth across donors was assumed in presence/absence analyses, although this assumption may not hold. When HLA alleles, especially DR and DQ, strongly co-occurred, attributing TCR associations to individual alleles was difficult. Because HLA typing was unavailable for some donors at each locus, only the typed subset was used in association tests. In vitro tests confirmed that a few of the cytomegalovirus-associated TCR beta chains recognize cytomegalovirus antigens.

The cohort consisted of 666 healthy bone marrow donors. All cohort members were sampled while nominally healthy, although unrecorded immune exposures were likely present. The donor tested CMV seropositive and was one of the 289 seropositive cohort members. A peripheral blood sample was collected from each donor, and TCR beta sequencing was performed on peripheral blood mononuclear cells. The Qiagen DNeasy Blood Extraction Kit was used to extract genomic DNA from the blood cell samples. The sequenced sample was PBMCs. The TCR was taken from a woman aged 30 to 39 in good health and CMV-seropositive. In this chain, TRBV5-5 is recombined with TRBJ2-2; TRBD2 aligns with 7 central bases. The CDR3 amino acid sequence is: CASSFLAGELAGELFF. Read as DNA, the sequence is TGTGCCAGCAGCTTCCTTGCGGGAGAACTGGCCGGGGAGCTGTTTTTT.